Presented here are 9 T cell receptor beta chains from one specimen sequenced in a study of beta chain features in type 1 diabetes. Reverse transcribing all isolated RNA meant expressed TCRB transcripts were sequenced. This table comes from immunoSEQ multiplex PCR, and its TCRdb copy is limited to in-frame clones, with some not included. This sample has under 300,000 clones, with approximately 8% found just once. The sample consisted of central memory CD4+ T cells from blood. These receptors were taken from a woman between 18 and 30 years old in good health.

The sample holds a few counts of this clone. This chain links TRBV7-6 with TRBJ2-5; D tentatively fits TRBD1 or TRBD2 (5 bases each). V dropped 6 bases and J dropped 3 bases, with 14 bases sitting between them. Germline CDR1 reads SGHVS; CDR2 reads FNYEAQ. The CDR3 is made up of 14 amino acids. The CDR3 DNA reads TGTGCCAGCAGTCGGTGGGGGAATAAAGAGACCCAGTACTTC. It yields the protein CASSRWGNKETQYF.

In its sample, this clone was seen a few times. This chain joins TRBV10-3 and TRBJ1-2; TRBD1 matches 7 bases. This CDR3 has 12 residues. The V segment lost 6 bases and the J segment 4 bases; nucleotides outside the gene matches: 2. CDR1 and CDR2 (germline): ENHRY, SYGVKD. In nucleotides, the CDR3 is TGTGCCATCAGGGGGACAGCCTATGGCTACACCTTC. It yields the protein CAIRGTAYGYTF.

The chain recombines TRBV5-1 with TRBJ1-1; D remains unclear. The V and J ends lost 1 base and 3 bases respectively, with 7 bases between them. Germline V gene sequence: CDR1 SGHRS, CDR2 YFSETQ. There are 13 residues in the CDR3. CDR3 protein: CASSLIPDTEAFF. CDR3 nucleotide sequence: TGCGCCAGCAGCTTGATTCCTGACACTGAAGCTTTCTTT.

This clone has at least ten counts. This chain uses TRBV14 with TRBJ2-6; 7 bases map to TRBD1. Germline V gene lookup returns CDR1 SGHDN and CDR2 FVKESK. Trimming at V came to 1 base and at J to 1 base, leaving 16 bases not matched to a gene. The CDR3 sequence is 21 residues long. In nucleotides, the CDR3 is TGTGCCAGCAGCCAAGTCTCCGGGACAGCCAGCAGGGTATCTGGGGCCAACGTCCTGACTTTC. Protein product: CASSQVSGTASRVSGANVLTF.

This clone occurred a few times. The genes are TRBV7-2 and TRBJ2-1; 10 bases agree with TRBD2. The germline V gene has CDR1 SGHTA and CDR2 FQGNSA. The CDR3 contains 14 residues. The V and J ends lost 4 bases and 4 bases, in that order; junction bases with no gene match: 1. CDR3 sequence reads: CASSSTSGYNEQFF. The CDR3 DNA is TGTGCCAGCAGCTCGACTAGCGGGTACAATGAGCAGTTCTTC.

About this clone: Other DNA sequences within the sample encode an identical CDR3. V is TRBV5-8 and J is TRBJ2-1; no definite D call. The CDR3 extends over 15 amino acids. CDR1 is SGHTS and CDR2 is YDEGEE in the germline V gene. With 5 bases removed from V and 0 bases from J, the gap between germline ends came to 12 bases. CDR3 amino acids: CASSLGFSSYNEQFF. CDR3 bases: TGTGCCAGCAGTTTAGGGTTCAGCTCCTACAATGAGCAGTTCTTC. The whole variable domain, remainder taken from reference TRBV5-8 and TRBJ2-1, is EAGVTQSPTHLIKTRGQQATLRCSPISGHTSVYWYQQALGLGLQFLLWYDEGEERNRGNFPPRFSGRQFPNYSSELNVNALELEDSALYLCASSLGFSSYNEQFFGPGTRLTVL.

This clone was found many times. V usage is TRBV19 and J usage is TRBJ2-1; 8 bases are a match to TRBD1. The CDR3 contains 15 residues. With V trimmed by 8 bases and J by 10 bases, 16 bases remained unmatched. Germline CDR1 is LNHDA and CDR2 is SQIVND (reference sequence). The CDR3 DNA reads as TGTGCCAGTCATAATCGGAACAGGGGGGCCGACGAGCAGTTCTTC. It translates to CASHNRNRGADEQFF.

This clone was recorded a few times. The genes are TRBV30 and TRBJ1-2, with TRBD1 as a possible D gene (5 bases). Trimming left V 2 bases short and J 6 bases short, with 13 bases between. CDR3 length: 13 residues. Germline CDR1 is GTSNPN and CDR2 is SVGIG (reference sequence). In nucleotides, the CDR3 is TGTGCCTGGAGTCCGCAGGGACTTCATGGCTACACCTTC. It yields the protein CAWSPQGLHGYTF. Supplemented by reference TRBV30 and TRBJ1-2, the full variable domain reads SQTIHQWPATLVQPVGSPLSLECTVEGTSNPNLYWYRQAAGRGLQLLFYSVGIGQISSEVPQNLSASRPQDRQFILSSKKLLLSDSGFYLCAWSPQGLHGYTFGSGTRLTVV.

The chain couples TRBV7-3 to TRBJ2-1; 9 positions agree with TRBD2. The J segment lost 4 bases and the V segment lost 1 base, leaving 8 bases of the junction unmatched. This CDR3 region has 17 residues. Germline CDR1 SGHTA, CDR2 FQGTGA. CDR3 region: CASSLKPRTSEYNEQFF. Written as DNA, the CDR3 is TGTGCCAGCAGCTTAAAGCCAAGGACTAGCGAGTACAATGAGCAGTTCTTC.